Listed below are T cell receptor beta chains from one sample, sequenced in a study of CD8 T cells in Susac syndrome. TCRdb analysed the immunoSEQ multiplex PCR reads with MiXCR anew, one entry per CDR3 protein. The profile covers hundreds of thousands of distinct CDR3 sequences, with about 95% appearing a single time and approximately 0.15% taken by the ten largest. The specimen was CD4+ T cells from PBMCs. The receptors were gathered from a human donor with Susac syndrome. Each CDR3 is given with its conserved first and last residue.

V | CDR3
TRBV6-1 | CASSQVPTGYTF
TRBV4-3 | CASSPRLAGAAGELFF
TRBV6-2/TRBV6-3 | CASSYGDRASEQYF
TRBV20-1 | CSAPRPTEDYGYTF
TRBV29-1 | CSARLGQNNSPLHF
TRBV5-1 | CASSSQQGRNTEAFF
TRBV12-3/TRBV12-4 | CASRTTGGLTDTQYF
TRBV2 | CASSATTDGGYTF
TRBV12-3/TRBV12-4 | CASSRQGTTHSYSNQPQHF
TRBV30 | CAYLHPGRTEAFF
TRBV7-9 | CASSQIVNYGYTF
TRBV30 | CAWRYLGGSTEAFF
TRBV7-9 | CASSPSSTSDTQYF
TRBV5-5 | CASSLAGGGYTQYF
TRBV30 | CAWSKRALDNEQFF
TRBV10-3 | CAISQGFSGNTIYF
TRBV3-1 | CASSHGQEPQHF
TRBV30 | CASSSYNSPLHF
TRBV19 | CASSRGLADQETQYF
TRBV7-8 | CASSPGSMNTEAFF
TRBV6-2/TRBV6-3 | CASSPTQYF
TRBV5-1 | CASSDLANTGELFF
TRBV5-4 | CASRAGGDSGANVLTF
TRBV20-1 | CSASGTSGGTHTDTQYF
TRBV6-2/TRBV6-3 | CASSYGGRDYEQYF
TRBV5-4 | CASTAHRESTDTQYF
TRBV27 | CASSLGGGLFAF
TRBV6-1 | CASSQGGKWETQYF
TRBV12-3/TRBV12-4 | CASGTSSSGANVLTF
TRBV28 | CASRAAGRNYEQYF
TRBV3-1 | CASSRTGTNTEAFF
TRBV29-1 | CSVDREAGYGYTF
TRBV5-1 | CASSLAGEGDTQYF
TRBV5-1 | CASSLGGTGVTEQFF
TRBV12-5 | CASGFLAGGEETQYF